The entry that follows covers one T cell receptor beta chain sequence. V shed 4 bases and J 3 bases; nucleotides not matched to a gene: 9. CDR1 and CDR2 (germline): MNHEY, SMNVEV (reference sequence). CDR3 length equals 16 residues. This entry comes from a study of blood T cell repertoires in COVID-19. Method: immunoSEQ multiplex PCR; TCRdb's copy keeps in-frame clones and lacks some. This sample has 210,000 or so clones, with around nine tenths found just once. The receptor's source is a woman aged 55-75 years with acute or convalescent COVID-19. The V and J genes are TRBV27 and TRBJ2-3, with TRBD2 matching over 8 bases. The sequencing input was peripheral blood. Written as DNA, the CDR3 is TGTGCCAGCAGTTACGTTCTTGTAGCGGGGACAGATACGCAGTATTTT. It codes for CASSYVLVAGTDTQYF.